Detailed here is one T cell receptor (beta chain). There is no known antigen for this receptor. Base qualities are not provided; no much larger clone lies one nucleotide away. TCR beta libraries were generated from genomic DNA with the immunoSEQ kit, following the manufacturer's recommendations. Library preparation used a first multiplex PCR with proprietary primers, then a second PCR adding unique barcodes, with bead cleanups after each round. A positive control reaction and a negative control reaction, both provided in the kit, were run with every batch of samples. The final libraries were assessed on an Agilent 4200 TapeStation D1000 ScreenTape, pooled by volume, and quantified by qPCR. Sequencing ran on an Illumina NextSeq500 with a MidOutput 150-cycle cartridge, using 156 Read1 and 15 Index1 cycles with kit custom primers. The pooled library was loaded at around 1.1 pM, and around 18% PhiX control was spiked in. The original methods were these. Vendor-processed data were analyzed in R, and a clonotype was defined as all T cells sharing the same CDR3 nucleotide sequence. In the clone abundance analyses, frequencies in each sample were normalized to that sample's 10,000 most abundant clones. Public T cell clones, averaging fewer than five per sample, were removed before analysis. Tumor-enriched and baseline blood-enriched clonotypes were defined by at least a 32-fold difference in abundance between compartments. A beta-binomial differential abundance model was used to identify clonotypes that expanded or contracted between blood time points. Similarity between tumor and blood repertoires was quantified using the Baroni-Urbani and Buser coefficient, and groups were compared with two-tailed Wilcoxon tests in R. Held by TCRdb, this immuneACCESS table contains in-frame sequences only and omits some clones. Under half of the omission traces to an unresolved V gene where checked; the cause of the rest is unknown. That table supplies the V and J calls and clone size; D and trimming were determined from the DNA. This sample is represented by some 120,000 clones; approximately 90% of them were singletons. More than 5% of the sample goes to the ten largest clones.

The sample belongs to a study of radiation and T cells in renal cell carcinoma (TCRdb year 2020). Study-level background: Samples came from a clinical trial, in which primary renal cell carcinomas received 15 Gy stereotactic body radiation therapy followed by nephrectomy 4 weeks later. TCR beta sequencing covered fewer than 60 samples in total, comprising some 26 tumors and roughly 27 peripheral blood samples. A total of about 3.8 million unique CDR3 nucleotide sequences, encoding 2.5 million to 3 million unique CDR3 amino acid sequences, were found across all 55 or so samples.

Here V drops 4 bases and J drops 5 bases, and the junction holds 3 bases not matched to any gene. Reading the germline V gene gives CDR1 SNHLY and CDR2 FYNNEI. From the cysteine through the phenylalanine, the CDR3 covers 13 amino acids. The sequence is cut down to CDR3 DNA, 39 bases in frame from base 1. The time point tag for this specimen amounts to: blood 2 weeks post-SBRT. The treatment or condition label, as the study defines it: 15 Gy SBRT to primary tumor, nephrectomy 4 weeks later. To track tumor-enriched clonotypes, serial peripheral blood was sampled from radiation-treated patients at baseline and at 2 weeks and 4 weeks after SBRT. Renal cell carcinoma with clear cell pathology was present in all patients. The QIAamp DNA Blood Mini Kit (Qiagen) was used to prepare genomic DNA for TCR sequencing. The analyses included just those samples that passed every quality control check. Broader findings and caveats from the paper: Because pretreatment tumor biopsies were not available, the baseline intratumoral presence of clonotypes could not be determined. In blood, the top tumor clonotypes increased from baseline to 2 weeks after radiation and then shrank by 4 weeks, which suggests a temporary expansion of tumor-resident clones. Effects of radiation dose or scheduling on the TCR repertoire could not be addressed with the single-armed trial design. Changes in the blood repertoire were not tracked past 4 weeks after treatment.

Specimen: blood, collected from a patient whose treatment included radiotherapy and nephrectomy. This TCR was sampled from a woman in her seventies with renal cell carcinoma. The chain is encoded by TRBV2 joined to TRBJ1-2, with TRBD1 identical over 8 junction bases. The DNA sequence follows: TGTGCCAGCAGTGTTGGGACAGGTTATGGCTACACCTTC. Its amino acids are CASSVGTGYGYTF.